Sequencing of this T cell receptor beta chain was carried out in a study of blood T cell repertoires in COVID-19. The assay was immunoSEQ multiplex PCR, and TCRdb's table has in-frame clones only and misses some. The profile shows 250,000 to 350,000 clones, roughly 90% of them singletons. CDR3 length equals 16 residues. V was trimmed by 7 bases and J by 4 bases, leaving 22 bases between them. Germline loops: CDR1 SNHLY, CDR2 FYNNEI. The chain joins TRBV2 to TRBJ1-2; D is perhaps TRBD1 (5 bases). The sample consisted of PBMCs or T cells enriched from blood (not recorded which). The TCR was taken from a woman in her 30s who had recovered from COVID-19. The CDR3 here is CASTLRAGNLIYGYTF. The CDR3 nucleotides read TGTGCCAGCACGCTAAGGGCAGGGAACCTGATCTATGGCTACACCTTC.